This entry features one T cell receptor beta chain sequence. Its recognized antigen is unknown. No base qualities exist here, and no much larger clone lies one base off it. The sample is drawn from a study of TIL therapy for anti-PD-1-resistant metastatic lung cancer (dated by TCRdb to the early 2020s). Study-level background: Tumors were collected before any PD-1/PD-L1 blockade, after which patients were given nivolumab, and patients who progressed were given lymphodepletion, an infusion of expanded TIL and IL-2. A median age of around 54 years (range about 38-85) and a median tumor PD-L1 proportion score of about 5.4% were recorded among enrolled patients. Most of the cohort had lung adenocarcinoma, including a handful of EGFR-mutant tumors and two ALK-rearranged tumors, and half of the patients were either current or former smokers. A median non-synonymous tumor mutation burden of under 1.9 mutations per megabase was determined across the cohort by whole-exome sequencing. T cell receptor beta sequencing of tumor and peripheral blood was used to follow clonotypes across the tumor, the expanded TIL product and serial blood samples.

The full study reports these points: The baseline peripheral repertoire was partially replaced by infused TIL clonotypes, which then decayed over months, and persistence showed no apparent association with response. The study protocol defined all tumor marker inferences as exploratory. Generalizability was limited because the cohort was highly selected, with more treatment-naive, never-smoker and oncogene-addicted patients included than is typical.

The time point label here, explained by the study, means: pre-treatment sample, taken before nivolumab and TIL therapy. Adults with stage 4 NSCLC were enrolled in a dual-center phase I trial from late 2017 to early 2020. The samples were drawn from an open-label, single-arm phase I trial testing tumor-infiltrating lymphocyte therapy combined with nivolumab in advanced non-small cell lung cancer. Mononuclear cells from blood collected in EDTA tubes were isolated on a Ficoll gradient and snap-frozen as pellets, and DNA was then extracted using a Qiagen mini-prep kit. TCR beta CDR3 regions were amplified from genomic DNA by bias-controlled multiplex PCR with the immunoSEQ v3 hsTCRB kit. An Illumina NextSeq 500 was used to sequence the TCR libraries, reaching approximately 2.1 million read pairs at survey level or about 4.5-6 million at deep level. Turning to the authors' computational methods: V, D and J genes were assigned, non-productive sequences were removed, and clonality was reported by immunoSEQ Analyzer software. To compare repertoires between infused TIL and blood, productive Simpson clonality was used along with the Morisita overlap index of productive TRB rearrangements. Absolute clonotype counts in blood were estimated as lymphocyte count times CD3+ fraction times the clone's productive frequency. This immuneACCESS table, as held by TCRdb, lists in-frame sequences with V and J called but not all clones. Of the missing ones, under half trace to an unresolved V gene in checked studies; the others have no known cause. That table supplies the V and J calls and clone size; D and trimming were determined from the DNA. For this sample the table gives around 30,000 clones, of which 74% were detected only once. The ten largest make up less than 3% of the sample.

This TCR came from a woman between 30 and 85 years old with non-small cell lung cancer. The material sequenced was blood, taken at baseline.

The CDR3 region: CASLSGEAYEQYF. The nucleotide sequence reads TGTGCCAGCCTGAGCGGGGAGGCCTACGAGCAGTACTTC. The V and J genes are TRBV2 and TRBJ2-7; 7 bases in between match TRBD2. CDR3 length: 13 amino acids, cysteine to phenylalanine. Only the CDR3 portion is preserved as DNA: 39 bases, with reading frame beginning at the first base. Trimmed from V: 8 bases; trimmed from J: 2 bases; junction bases lacking a gene match: 6. CDR1 SNHLY and CDR2 FYNNEI are derived from the germline V gene.